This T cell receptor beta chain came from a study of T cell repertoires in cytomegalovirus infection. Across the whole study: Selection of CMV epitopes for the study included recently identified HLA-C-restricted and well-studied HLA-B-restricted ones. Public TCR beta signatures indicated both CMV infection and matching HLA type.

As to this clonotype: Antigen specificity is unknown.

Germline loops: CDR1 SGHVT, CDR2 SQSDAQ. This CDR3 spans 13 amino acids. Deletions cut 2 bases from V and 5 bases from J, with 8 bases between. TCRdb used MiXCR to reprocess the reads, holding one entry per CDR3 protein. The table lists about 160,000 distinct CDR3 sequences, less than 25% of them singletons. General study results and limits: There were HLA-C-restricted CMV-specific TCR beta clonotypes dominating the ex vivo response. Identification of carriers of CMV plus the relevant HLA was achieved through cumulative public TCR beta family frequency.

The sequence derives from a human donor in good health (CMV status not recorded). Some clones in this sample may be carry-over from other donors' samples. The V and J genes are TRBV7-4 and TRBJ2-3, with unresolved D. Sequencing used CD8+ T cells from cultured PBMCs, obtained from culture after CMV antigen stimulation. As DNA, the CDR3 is TGTGCCAGCAGCTTACACTTCAAAGATACGCAGTATTTT. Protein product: CASSLHFKDTQYF.